This passage covers 10 T cell receptor beta chains from one sample sequenced in a study of early T cells in non-severe SARS-CoV-2 infection. Via MiXCR, TCRdb re-called the 5' RACE reads, giving one row per CDR3 protein. The table includes tens of thousands of distinct CDR3 sequences, around 10% detected once. The sequencing here drew on whole blood, taken at baseline. These receptors were collected from an adult who was a healthcare worker with PCR-confirmed SARS-CoV-2 infection or an uninfected control (not recorded which).

This clonotype has just a few counts. The chain carries TRBV29-1 and TRBJ2-7, with 15 bases fitting TRBD2. CDR1 SQVTM and CDR2 ANQGSEA come from the germline V gene. The CDR3 contains 12 residues. V was clipped by 6 bases and J by 7 bases; unmatched bases: 1. CDR3 loop: CSVGTSGREQYF. The CDR3 coding sequence is TGCAGCGTCGGGACTAGCGGGAGGGAGCAGTACTTC.

There are a few counts of this clonotype. The genes are TRBV5-6 and TRBJ2-3, with D hard to call. Trimming took 1 base from V and 5 from J, leaving 2 bases between them. The CDR3 sequence is 11 residues long. The V gene's germline CDR1 is SGHDT and CDR2 YYEEEE. This chain's CDR3 is CASSLLDTQYF. The CDR3, as DNA: TGTGCCAGCAGCTTGTTAGATACGCAGTATTTT.

This clonotype was seen at least ten times. The chain joins TRBV3-1 to TRBJ2-5, with D unresolved. The CDR3 loop spans 14 amino acids. Germline loops: CDR1 LGHDT, CDR2 YNNKEL (reference sequence). The V end lost 1 base, the J end lost 7 bases, and 13 bases lay between the germline ends. For the CDR3, the DNA is TGTGCCAGCAGCCAAGTGAGCGTCCCGTGGACCCAGTACTTC. This gives the protein CASSQVSVPWTQYF.

The rearrangement joins TRBV20-1 to TRBJ1-4, with a weak D call TRBD1 (5 bases). Trimming took off 1 base at V and 4 bases at J, with 16 bases between the two ends. From germline, CDR1 is DFQATT and CDR2 SNEGSKA (reference sequence). This CDR3 comprises 16 residues. CDR3 in amino acids: CSARVAGGGLNEKLFF. Here the CDR3 DNA reads TGCAGTGCTAGAGTGGCCGGGGGAGGACTTAATGAAAAACTGTTTTTT.

This clonotype was recorded many times. CDR3 DNA sequence: TGTGCCAGCACCTCCACAGGGAGCGAGCAGTACTTC. Its translation: CASTSTGSEQYF. V usage is TRBV5-4 and J usage is TRBJ2-7; maybe TRBD1 (6 bases). Trimming removed 6 bases from V and 6 bases from J, with 13 bases in between. CDR1 and CDR2 (germline): SGHNT, YYREEE (reference sequence). The CDR3 runs 12 residues.

In its sample, this clonotype was seen a few times. This chain connects TRBV6-2 or TRBV6-3 to TRBJ2-3, with 9 positions matching TRBD2. Germline CDR1 MNHEY, CDR2 SVGEGT. V trimming: 5 bases; J trimming: 4 bases; junction bases outside the gene matches: 10. This CDR3 contains 16 residues. In DNA, the CDR3 is TGTGCCAGCAGTCAATCCGGGACTAGCAGCCCAGATACGCAGTATTTT. Its translation is CASSQSGTSSPDTQYF.

The chain has TRBV7-8 and TRBJ2-7, with 7 bases aligning to TRBD1. Germline V CDR1 and CDR2: SGHVS, FQNEAQ. This CDR3 is built from 13 residues. V gave up 2 bases and J gave up 2 bases; unmatched junction bases: 0. The CDR3 bases are TGTGCCAGCAGCTTAAGGGGGCCCTACGAGCAGTACTTC. It is translated as CASSLRGPYEQYF.

This clonotype was found a few times. The J gene is TRBJ2-3, the V gene TRBV10-1; D uncertain. V lost 6 bases, J lost 1 base, and 14 bases lay in between. The germline V gene encodes CDR1 WNHNN and CDR2 SYGVQD (reference sequence). The CDR3 is 15 residues long. The CDR3 sequence is CASSLRVSGTDTQYF. The CDR3 nucleotides read TGCGCCAGCAGCCTTCGGGTGTCGGGCACAGATACGCAGTATTTT.

This clonotype was counted at least ten times. This chain links TRBV5-5 with TRBJ1-1; D might be TRBD1 (6 bases). Between the trimmed V and J ends, which lost 2 bases and 1 base, there was a span of 18 bases. The germline CDR1 and CDR2 sequences are SGHKS and YYEKEE (reference sequence). The CDR3 has 17 amino acids. The CDR3 DNA is TGTGCCAGCAGCTTTTTGAGCACAGGGACTCCGAACACTGAAGCTTTCTTT. Translating gives CASSFLSTGTPNTEAFF.

The V and J genes are TRBV20-1 and TRBJ1-2; 10 nucleotides line up with TRBD1. Germline V gives CDR1 DFQATT, CDR2 SNEGSKA (reference sequence). The CDR3 is made up of 14 amino acids. Trimming took 5 bases from V and 8 from J; bases not matched to a gene: 11. The CDR3 nucleotides read TGCAGTGCTCTACGACCGGGACAGGGGAGGGGCTACACCTTC. Translating gives CSALRPGQGRGYTF.